This T cell receptor (beta chain) was recovered during a study of T cells after posttransplantation cyclophosphamide. Assay: immunoSEQ multiplex PCR; the TCRdb copy retains only in-frame clones and omits some. The repertoire holds about 5,000 clones, with 1.8% as singletons. Worth noting for this clone: Its matching antigen is unknown.

Findings and limits, study-wide: Later blood repertoires were often dominated by clones from the donor CD8+ memory compartment.

Busulfan-fludarabine conditioning, marrow transplant, and cyclophosphamide on days +3 and +4 were administered. The sequenced sample was PBMCs, obtained roughly 240 days after a stem cell transplant with posttransplant cyclophosphamide. The TCR was taken from a male patient younger than 45 who received an allogeneic stem cell transplant from a related donor, was CMV-positive, and had no GVHD. Some T cells may have come from the graft donor.

The CDR3 protein is CASSVGDRTRSKQFF. CDR3 nucleotides: TGTGCCAGCAGCGTAGGGGACAGAACTAGGTCTAAGCAGTTCTTC. The chain joins TRBV9 to TRBJ2-1; 7 bases are shared with TRBD1. CDR1 and CDR2 from the germline V gene are SGDLS and YYNGEE. The CDR3 is made up of 15 amino acids. V shed 0 bases, J shed 11 bases, and the junction held 11 bases outside the gene matches.